A selection of T cell receptor beta chains follows, all from one sample in a study of blood T cells in healthy people across ages. TCRdb redid the calling of the 5' RACE reads with MiXCR, one entry per CDR3 protein. The sample includes about 1 million distinct CDR3 sequences, under 55% of them seen just once. Sequenced input: blood. The receptor set was obtained from a woman in her sixties or seventies in good health. CDR3s leave out the opening cysteine and the closing phenylalanine or tryptophan. The D gene is left open where the match is weak.

d_call	v_call	cdr3_aa
NA	TRBV27	ASIPRGSTEAF
NA	TRBV5-1	ASSLDGRGLGEQY
TRBD1	TRBV27	ASSWFGTGGTGSDFRNEQY
NA	TRBV20-1	SARNWNQPQH
NA	TRBV29-1	SVESLTGRFYEQF
TRBD1	TRBV5-1	ASSSAGGNYGYT
TRBD2	TRBV3-1	ASSQAREASGRPRTDTQY
NA	TRBV7-9	ASRFLHGGETQY
TRBD1	TRBV5-1	ASSWGTGEEKLF
TRBD2	TRBV28	TSSLMGLDNEQF
NA	TRBV7-2	ASGLDEGEQF
TRBD2	TRBV20-1	SAQGRIGRGGLYEQY
NA	TRBV7-3	ASSPQRQARTDTQY
TRBD1	TRBV3-1	ASTRQGDSNQPQH
NA	TRBV6-5	ASSYEGPGANVLT
NA	TRBV28	ASSLRLFSHEQY
TRBD1	TRBV7-9	ACSPGQGNNQPQH
NA	TRBV12-5	ASGLLGRTDTQY
NA	TRBV30	AWSVFSGEYEQY
NA	TRBV5-1	ASSPEPGSYGYT
NA	TRBV3-1	ASSTYDEQF
TRBD2	TRBV4-2	ASSQVRTSGAPNEQF
NA	TRBV11-1	ASSLRTVLNTEAF
TRBD1	TRBV27	ASRSPGQGPRNIQY
NA	TRBV15	ATSISDSGEQY
NA	TRBV5-6	ASSLAKFLSGYYNEQF
NA	TRBV15	ATSRDLGVNTGELF
NA	TRBV20-1	SARGEPRGMGTDTQY
TRBD1	TRBV24-1	ATMAGQGATDTQY
NA	TRBV6-5	ASSYSGGAGQETQY
NA	TRBV7-3	ASSRNLGTDTQY
NA	TRBV7-2	ASSPVRDQETQY
NA	TRBV20-1	SASSGYAEAF
TRBD1	TRBV4-1	ASSQPGQGTEQY
TRBD1	TRBV4-1	ASSQSTGGGNGYT
TRBD1	TRBV12-3/TRBV12-4	ASTEGDRNYGYT
NA	TRBV12-3/TRBV12-4	ASSPMRGNQPQH
NA	TRBV2	ASSEFSRSYNEQF
TRBD2	TRBV7-9	ASSSTSGYEQY
TRBD2	TRBV12-3/TRBV12-4	ASSSGGLAGNLY
NA	TRBV7-8	ASTPRRVETYEQY
TRBD1	TRBV7-3	ASSYMARDRTAGELF
TRBD1	TRBV10-3	AISGGQLNTEAF
TRBD2	TRBV10-3	AISDPTSGNRISEQY
TRBD2	TRBV3-1	ASSPRVGAGGRRNEQF
NA	TRBV2	ASRYSANTEAF
NA	TRBV30	AWINFDTNYEQY
TRBD1	TRBV5-1	ASSPTGTGVGETQY
TRBD1	TRBV10-3	AISPGTGGDEQF
TRBD1	TRBV2	ASRGPGTGFT
NA	TRBV6-2/TRBV6-3	ASSSQLEKLF
NA	TRBV28	ASSPPGGGGYT